The 19 T cell receptor beta chains reported below all come from one sample, sequenced in a study of ipilimumab plus nivolumab after autologous stem cell transplantation. Profiling relied on immunoSEQ multiplex PCR, and the TCRdb table lists in-frame clones only, not all of them. The table includes about 13,000 clones, around 78% detected once. The sequencing here drew on PBMCs, taken in a trial of ipilimumab plus nivolumab as post-transplant consolidation. The receptors were gathered from a male donor with diffuse large B-cell lymphoma.

V and J are TRBV29-1 and TRBJ2-3; either TRBD1 or TRBD2 may supply D (5 bases each). The CDR3 runs 13 residues. Germline CDR1 is SQVTM and CDR2 is ANQGSEA. Trimming shortened V by 5 bases and J by 3 bases, and 12 bases separated the two germline ends. This CDR3 is CSVRDGGTDTQYF. CDR3 DNA sequence: TGCAGCGTTCGGGATGGGGGTACAGATACGCAGTATTTT.

The table lists this clone with a few counts. The J gene is TRBJ1-5, the V gene TRBV11-2; TRBD1 matches at 7 bases. Trimming cost V 4 bases and J 3 bases; bases outside gene matches: 3. This CDR3 region has 14 residues. From germline, CDR1 is SGHAT and CDR2 FQNNGV. CDR3 DNA: TGTGCCAGCAGCTCCGGGACAGTCAATCAGCCCCAGCATTTT. Translated: CASSSGTVNQPQHF.

The chain couples TRBV12-5 to TRBJ2-1; 9 bases match TRBD2. The CDR3 runs 15 residues. Trimming removed 5 bases from V and 3 bases from J; junction bases left unmatched: 5. Germline CDR1 reads LGHNT; CDR2 reads FRNRAP. CDR3 residues: CASGQRLADYNEQFF. The CDR3 nucleotides read TGTGCTAGTGGTCAGCGACTAGCGGACTACAATGAGCAGTTCTTC. Complete variable domain (other parts from reference TRBV12-5 and TRBJ2-1): DARVTQTPRHKVTEMGQEVTMRCQPILGHNTVFWYRQTMMQGLELLAYFRNRAPLDDSGMPKDRFSAEMPDATLATLKIQPSEPRDSAVYFCASGQRLADYNEQFFGPGTRLTVL.

CDR3 amino acids: CASSPGDRGKASNQPQHF. In DNA form, the CDR3 reads TGTGCCAGCTCACCAGGGGATAGGGGGAAGGCGAGCAATCAGCCCCAGCATTTT. The V call is TRBV18, the J call TRBJ1-5, with D perhaps TRBD1 (6 bases). Trimming left V 2 bases short and J 1 base short, with 18 bases between. Germline assignment: CDR1 KGHSH and CDR2 LQKENI. The CDR3 consists of 18 residues.

The chain carries TRBV6-1 and TRBJ2-1, with TRBD2 matching over 7 bases. The CDR3 has 13 residues. V lost 7 bases, J lost 7 bases, and 7 bases stayed unmatched. Looked up from germline, CDR1 is MNHNS and CDR2 is SASEGT. The CDR3 sequence is CASKTSLANEQFF. In DNA form, the CDR3 reads TGTGCCAGCAAGACTAGCCTGGCTAATGAGCAGTTCTTC.

By share, this clone counts as medium-sized. This chain uses TRBV15 with TRBJ2-2, with D perhaps matching TRBD1 (5 bases). V lost 0 bases and J lost 4, with 9 bases in between. CDR1 is LNHNV, CDR2 YYDKDF, per germline (reference sequence). This CDR3 has 15 amino acids. The CDR3 here is CATSRDRVGTGELFF. The CDR3 nucleotides are TGTGCCACCAGCAGAGACAGGGTTGGCACCGGGGAGCTGTTTTTT.

This rearrangement joins TRBV5-1 to TRBJ2-1; D is undetermined. V was cut by 2 bases and J by 2 bases, with 11 bases left in between. Germline CDR1 SGHRS, CDR2 YFSETQ. This CDR3 region has 15 residues. The CDR3 sequence: CASSFMEMAYNEQFF. The CDR3 bases are TGCGCCAGCAGCTTTATGGAAATGGCCTACAATGAGCAGTTCTTC.

The chain joins TRBV6-5 to TRBJ2-2; D ambiguous. The CDR3 totals 14 residues. The germline gives CDR1 MNHEY, CDR2 SVGAGI. V dropped 2 bases and J dropped 7 bases, with 11 bases sitting between them. The CDR3 DNA follows: TGTGCCAGCAGTTACAGTCCGTTGCACGGGGAGCTGTTTTTT. Protein product: CASSYSPLHGELFF.

The genes are TRBV7-9 and TRBJ2-7; D unclear. The CDR3 is 15 residues long. Trimming removed 5 bases from V and 0 bases from J, with 14 bases in between. Germline loops: CDR1 SEHNR, CDR2 FQNEAQ (reference sequence). The CDR3, as DNA: TGTGCCAGCAGCCTTATGGGCAGGAGCTCCTACGAGCAGTACTTC. Its translation is CASSLMGRSSYEQYF.

The chain combines TRBV5-4 with TRBJ2-3, with D perhaps matching TRBD1 (5 bases). This CDR3 has 14 amino acids. The ends were cut back, 0 bases at V and 2 bases at J, with 7 bases in the middle. Germline V lookup: CDR1 SGHNT, CDR2 YYREEE (reference sequence). CDR3 sequence reads: CASSLGQLTDTQYF. DNA of the CDR3: TGTGCCAGCAGCTTGGGACAGCTCACAGATACGCAGTATTTT.

J is TRBJ1-2 and V is TRBV18; D gene unclear. Germline CDR1 is KGHSH and CDR2 is LQKENI. V was pared by 3 bases and J by 6 bases, with 17 bases between. CDR3 size: 15 residues. The CDR3 bases are TGTGCCAGCTCACCCATAACGGGAGGAGGTGATGGCTACACCTTC. The encoded protein is CASSPITGGGDGYTF.

The rearrangement joins TRBV4-1 to TRBJ2-4, with D perhaps matching TRBD1 (5 bases). The ends were cut back, 3 bases at V and 7 bases at J, with 10 bases in the middle. Germline loops: CDR1 MGHRA, CDR2 YSYEKL. The CDR3 covers 13 residues. CDR3 region: CASSQKQANIQYF. The CDR3 DNA reads as TGCGCCAGCAGCCAGAAACAGGCCAACATTCAGTACTTC.

The chain is built from TRBV11-1 and TRBJ2-3, with D perhaps being TRBD1 or TRBD2 (5 bases each). Trimming shortened V by 1 base and J by 0 bases, and 14 bases separated the two germline ends. CDR3 length equals 17 residues. Germline V CDR1 and CDR2: SGHAT, FQDESV (reference sequence). Here the CDR3 DNA reads TGTGCCAGCAGCTTAGGTCGGGGCGTGTCCAGCACAGATACGCAGTATTTT. Translating it yields CASSLGRGVSSTDTQYF.

The gene calls are TRBV6-5 and TRBJ2-7, with TRBD2 as a possible D gene (5 bases). The V and J ends lost 7 bases and 7 bases respectively, with 17 bases between them. The CDR3 length is 13 residues. Per germline, CDR1 MNHEY and CDR2 SVGAGI. This chain's CDR3 is CASTEPPRGEQYF. In nucleotides, the CDR3 is TGTGCCAGCACCGAACCCCCACGCGGGGAGCAGTACTTC.

The rearrangement uses TRBV2 and TRBJ2-5, with D maybe TRBD2 (7 bases). Germline V CDR1 and CDR2: SNHLY, FYNNEI. Trimming removed 10 bases at V and 5 bases at J, with 23 bases between. The CDR3 loop spans 15 amino acids. CDR3 residues: CATAGGGPGGETQYF. Written as DNA, the CDR3 is TGTGCCACCGCTGGAGGGGGGCCCGGGGGGGAGACCCAGTACTTC.

This clone came up a few times. The chain carries TRBV9 and TRBJ1-1, with 8 bases matching TRBD1. Germline V lookup: CDR1 SGDLS, CDR2 YYNGEE. Trimming took 3 bases from V and 1 from J; bases not matched to a gene: 5. CDR3 length: 15 amino acids. CDR3 DNA: TGTGCCAGCAGCGCCACCGGGACAGGGAACACTGAAGCTTTCTTT. The encoded protein is CASSATGTGNTEAFF.

This chain connects TRBV10-2 to TRBJ1-1, with 10 bases that match TRBD1. Germline V CDR1 and CDR2: WSHSY, SAAADI. The CDR3 is 15 amino acids. The J segment lost 10 bases and the V segment lost 4 bases, leaving 12 bases of the junction unmatched. This chain's CDR3 is CASSGTGTGVDGAFF. Here the CDR3 DNA reads TGCGCCAGCAGTGGGACCGGGACAGGGGTGGACGGAGCTTTCTTT.

V usage is TRBV5-1 and J usage is TRBJ2-5; no reliable D call. The J call may not be correct, given that the DNA end is closer to TRBJ2-7. The CDR3 is 14 amino acids. Germline values: CDR1 SGHRS, CDR2 YFSETQ. CDR3 residues: CASSLVAGSYEQYF. In DNA form, the CDR3 reads TGCGCCAGCAGCTTGGTGGCAGGCTCCTACGAGCAGTACTTC.

In nucleotides, the CDR3 is TGTGCCAGCAGCCCCCGGCGGGGGGGTTTCTACGAGCAGTACTTC. Translation gives CASSPRRGGFYEQYF. This chain connects TRBV6-5 to TRBJ2-7, with 9 bases lining up with TRBD2. The CDR3 extends over 15 amino acids. Germline V lookup: CDR1 MNHEY, CDR2 SVGAGI. V lost 6 bases, J lost 3 bases, and 9 bases stayed unmatched.